The clone carrying this T cell receptor beta chain occurred many times. What it recognizes is unknown. V trimming: 6 bases; J trimming: 4 bases; junction bases outside the gene matches: 6. The CDR3 runs to 15 residues. CDR1 and CDR2 (germline): MDHEN, SYDVKM. Time point described: newly diagnosed GD, antithyroid drugs for less than 3 months. From RNA extracted from PBMCs, the TCR library was made. This entry comes from a study of regulatory T cells in long-lasting Graves disease. Points from the study as a whole: Analysis covered peripheral blood alone, not thyroid tissue.

Sequencing libraries for TCR beta were prepared with iRepertoire HTBI primers and Arm-PCR of CDR3 regions. Each CDR3 protein is one row after TCRdb ran MiXCR on the multiplex PCR reads. The sample holds approximately 490,000 distinct CDR3 sequences, 15% to 20% seen once. The data also belong to a second study, concerning T cells in Graves' hyperthyroidism and ophthalmopathy. From that paper: For Graves' hyperthyroidism to be stable, ophthalmopathy could not progress within 18 months. Primed by the HTBI set, a first-round RT-PCR was run on the TCR CDR3. Prediction of ophthalmopathy progression came a median about 6 months pre-onset.

V usage is TRBV28 and J usage is TRBJ2-1, with 10 bases matching TRBD2. This clonotype originated in a man in his forties or fifties with Graves disease. Sequences were derived from peripheral blood mononuclear cells (PBMCs), sampled at new diagnosis, from a patient treated with antithyroid drugs. The CDR3 nucleotides read TGTGCCAGCAGATCAGCGGGAGGGCCTTACAATGAGCAGTTCTTC. Encoded protein: CASRSAGGPYNEQFF.